Below, 13 T cell receptor beta chains from the same sample are listed, as sequenced in a study of T-cell reconstitution after alpha-beta-depleted transplantation in children. It was with unique molecular identifiers that the TCRbeta library was prepared. A single record per CDR3 protein comes from TCRdb applying MiXCR to the PCR reads. Among about 360,000 distinct CDR3 sequences listed, about an eighth were seen once. Sequencing was performed on PBMCs, taken from the stem cell graft. The source is a human donor who donated a stem cell graft to a child with Fanconi anemia.

In its sample, this clonotype was seen a few times. The chain joins TRBV3-1 to TRBJ1-2, with D unresolved. CDR3 length equals 12 residues. Germline V gene data show CDR1 as LGHDT and CDR2 as YNNKEL (reference sequence). V shed 3 bases and J shed 8 bases, with 10 bases lying between them. CDR3 amino acids: CASSHASGGYTF. The CDR3 bases are TGTGCCAGCAGCCACGCTTCAGGAGGCTACACCTTC.

Many counts were recorded for this clonotype. The CDR3 coding sequence is TGTGCCAGCAGCCCTGGAGGGGGAGGCTCCTACGAGCAGTACGTC. This sequence encodes CASSPGGGGSYEQYV. J is TRBJ2-7 and V is TRBV12-3 or TRBV12-4, with D tentatively TRBD1 or TRBD2 (6 bases each). Between the trimmed V and J ends, which lost 6 bases and 0 bases, there was a span of 15 bases. The CDR3 contains 15 residues.

This clonotype was counted a few times. The rearrangement joins TRBV5-6 to TRBJ2-7, with a possible D match to TRBD1 (6 bases). Trimming removed 4 bases from V and 3 bases from J, with 23 bases in between. Germline V lookup: CDR1 SGHDT, CDR2 YYEEEE. The CDR3 has 17 amino acids. The CDR3 nucleotides are TGTGCCAGCAGCCCTACCCCGACAGGAGTCTCCCTCTACGAGCAGTACTTC. Translation: CASSPTPTGVSLYEQYF.

This clonotype was observed a few times. V gene TRBV6-2 or TRBV6-3 combines with J gene TRBJ1-1; perhaps TRBD1 as D (6 bases). The germline V gene has CDR1 MNHEY and CDR2 SVGEGT. The CDR3 sequence is 14 residues long. The V end was cut by 4 bases, the J end by 3 bases, with 12 bases between. The CDR3 loop reads CASSSYRVDTEAFF. The CDR3 DNA sequence: TGTGCCAGCAGTTCCTACAGGGTTGACACTGAAGCTTTCTTT.

As concerns this clonotype: The missing conserved phenylalanine or tryptophan at the end of this CDR3 makes a read error likely. The chain has TRBV12-3 or TRBV12-4 and TRBJ1-4; D not resolved. V was cut by 2 bases and J by 8 bases, with 12 bases left in between. The CDR3 runs 14 residues. The CDR3 loop is CASSLPTSEEKLFY. The CDR3 DNA is TGTGCCAGCAGTTTACCCACCTCGGAGGAAAAACTGTTTTAT.

This clonotype was seen a handful of times. The rearrangement uses TRBV29-1 and TRBJ2-7, with D perhaps TRBD1 (5 bases). Germline V gives CDR1 SQVTM, CDR2 ANQGSEA. The V end was cut by 8 bases, the J end by 3 bases, with 14 bases between. CDR3 length: 12 amino acids. CDR3 DNA sequence: TGCAGCTTCCAGGACACGAGCTACGAGCAGTACTTC. As protein: CSFQDTSYEQYF.

This clonotype was recorded a few times. The rearrangement uses TRBV7-9 and TRBJ2-2; D not certain. The CDR3 totals 11 residues. In germline, CDR1 is SEHNR, CDR2 FQNEAQ (reference sequence). Between the trimmed V and J ends, which lost 6 bases and 7 bases, there was a span of 6 bases. The CDR3 DNA follows: TGTGCCAGCAGAGTTGACGGGGAGCTGTTTTTT. Protein sequence: CASRVDGELFF.

This clonotype was seen more than once but under ten times. The rearrangement uses TRBV28 and TRBJ2-2; 7 bases are a match to TRBD1. The CDR3 consists of 18 residues. V lost 5 bases to trimming and J lost 2 bases; unmatched junction nucleotides: 14. Germline V gives CDR1 MDHEN, CDR2 SYDVKM. CDR3 loop: CASSPLTRTGGNTGELFF. CDR3 bases: TGTGCCAGCAGTCCTCTAACAAGGACAGGAGGAAACACCGGGGAGCTGTTTTTT. Complete variable domain (other parts from reference TRBV28 and TRBJ2-2): DVKVTQSSRYLVKRTGEKVFLECVQDMDHENMFWYRQDPGLGLRLIYFSYDVKMKEKGDIPEGYSVSREKKERFSLILESASTNQTSMYLCASSPLTRTGGNTGELFFGEGSRLTVL.

In this sample, this clonotype turned up many times. This chain connects TRBV30 to TRBJ2-7, with D possibly matching TRBD1 (5 bases). From germline, CDR1 is GTSNPN and CDR2 SVGIG (reference sequence). This CDR3 is 11 amino acids long. Deletions cut 0 bases from V and 5 bases from J, with 5 bases between. The CDR3 DNA follows: TGTGCCTGGAGTGTAGGGGACGAGCAGTACTTC. It encodes CAWSVGDEQYF.

The gene calls are TRBV2 and TRBJ2-3; weak D call: TRBD2 (7 bases). The CDR3 extends over 14 amino acids. V lost 6 bases and J 1 base, leaving 11 bases between the germline ends. The germline gives CDR1 SNHLY, CDR2 FYNNEI. The chain's CDR3 is CASRVGGRTDTQYF. The CDR3 DNA follows: TGTGCCAGCAGGGTCGGGGGGCGCACAGATACGCAGTATTTT.

The table lists this clonotype with many counts. The gene calls are TRBV6-1 and TRBJ1-1; D might be TRBD1 (6 bases). Trimming removed 5 bases from V and 2 bases from J, with 9 bases in between. Germline-derived CDR1 and CDR2 are MNHNS and SASEGT. CDR3 length equals 13 residues. The DNA of the CDR3 is TGTGCCAGCAGTCGGACAGTAAACACTGAAGCTTTCTTT. Amino acid sequence: CASSRTVNTEAFF.

This clonotype was picked up many times. The chain couples TRBV20-1 to TRBJ2-1, with TRBD1 matching over 8 bases. V was clipped by 2 bases and J by 6 bases; unmatched bases: 6. The CDR3 is 14 residues long. Germline V lookup: CDR1 DFQATT, CDR2 SNEGSKA (reference sequence). Written as DNA, the CDR3 is TGCAGTGCTAGAATCGCGACAGGGGCCAATGAGCAGTTCTTC. The encoded protein is CSARIATGANEQFF.

In its sample, this clonotype was seen a few times. V is TRBV11-2 and J is TRBJ2-5; TRBD2 aligns across 8 bases. The CDR3 spans 14 residues. Germline loops: CDR1 SGHAT, CDR2 FQNNGV. With V trimmed by 2 bases and J by 6 bases, 5 bases remained unmatched. The chain's CDR3 is CASSLNGGAKTQYF. The CDR3, as DNA: TGTGCCAGCAGCTTAAACGGGGGGGCCAAGACCCAGTACTTC.